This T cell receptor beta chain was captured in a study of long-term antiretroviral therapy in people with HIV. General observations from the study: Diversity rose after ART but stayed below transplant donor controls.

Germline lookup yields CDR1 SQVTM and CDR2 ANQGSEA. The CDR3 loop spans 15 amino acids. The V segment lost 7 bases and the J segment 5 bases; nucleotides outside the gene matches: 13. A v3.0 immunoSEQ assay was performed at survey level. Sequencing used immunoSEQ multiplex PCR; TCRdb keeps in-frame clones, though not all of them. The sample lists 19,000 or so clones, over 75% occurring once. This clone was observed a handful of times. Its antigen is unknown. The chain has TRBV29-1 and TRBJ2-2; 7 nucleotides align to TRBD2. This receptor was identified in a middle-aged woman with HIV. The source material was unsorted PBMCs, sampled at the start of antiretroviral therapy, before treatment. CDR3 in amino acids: CSAQTSGVRTGELFF. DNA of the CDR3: TGCAGCGCCCAGACGAGCGGGGTGAGGACCGGGGAGCTGTTTTTT.